A single sample is the source of the 25 T cell receptor beta chains below, sequenced in a study of CD8 T cells in ankylosing spondylitis. Study-level findings and limits: Ankylosing spondylitis blood appeared to carry a characteristic TCR beta motif of several highly homologous variants.

Antigens for these TCRs are unknown. TCRdb analysed the 5' RACE reads with MiXCR anew, one entry per CDR3 protein. The table lists hundreds of thousands of distinct CDR3 sequences, under 20% of them singletons. Specimen: blood, either unsorted or a sorted T cell fraction (not recorded which). These receptors were collected from a male donor with ankylosing spondylitis.

This clonotype was counted a few times. The chain employs TRBV7-2 and TRBJ2-3, with D tentatively TRBD2 (6 bases). Trimming removed 5 bases from V and 0 bases from J, with 18 bases in between. The V gene's germline CDR1 is SGHTA and CDR2 FQGNSA. The CDR3 totals 17 residues. CDR3 nucleotides: TGTGCCAGCAGCCCCAGGTTGGGTGGGACTAGCACAGATACGCAGTATTTT. Protein: CASSPRLGGTSTDTQYF.

The genes are TRBV7-9 and TRBJ1-1; 7 positions agree with TRBD1. In germline, CDR1 is SEHNR, CDR2 FQNEAQ (reference sequence). J lost 3 bases, V lost 4 bases, and 11 bases had no gene match. This CDR3 has 16 amino acids. The CDR3 loop reads CASSWNRGPGDTEAFF. Here the CDR3 DNA reads TGTGCCAGCAGCTGGAACAGGGGACCCGGGGACACTGAAGCTTTCTTT.

The V gene is TRBV18, the J gene TRBJ2-1, with 9 bases matching TRBD2. The CDR3 sequence is 17 residues long. Germline V gene data show CDR1 as KGHSH and CDR2 as LQKENI. V dropped 3 bases and J dropped 9; count of bases not matched to a gene: 15. CDR3 DNA: TGTGCCAGCTCACCCCAGACTAGCGGAAAACGAGCGGCTGAGCAGTTCTTC. It is translated as CASSPQTSGKRAAEQFF.

The CDR3 sequence: CASSLAGIGWTFSSTDTQYF. The DNA for the CDR3 is TGCGCCAGCAGCTTGGCTGGGATAGGGTGGACGTTCTCTAGCACAGATACGCAGTATTTT. V and J are TRBV5-1 and TRBJ2-3; D uncertain. The germline CDR1 and CDR2 sequences are SGHRS and YFSETQ. Trimming took off 0 bases at V and 0 bases at J, with 23 bases between the two ends. This CDR3 spans 20 amino acids.

The chain couples TRBV20-1 to TRBJ1-4; D is unresolved. This CDR3 has 13 amino acids. Germline V gives CDR1 DFQATT, CDR2 SNEGSKA (reference sequence). The V end lost 1 base, the J end lost 4 bases, and 7 bases lay between the germline ends. The CDR3 is CSARAGSNEKLFF. The CDR3 DNA sequence: TGCAGTGCTAGAGCCGGGAGTAATGAAAAACTGTTTTTT.

The table lists this clonotype with a few counts. CDR3 coding DNA: TGCGCCAGCCACCCCACCGGGACTAGCGGCCAAGAGACCCAGTACTTC. Encoded protein: CASHPTGTSGQETQYF. The V call is TRBV5-1, the J call TRBJ2-5; TRBD2 agrees at 11 bases. Germline V CDR1 and CDR2: SGHRS, YFSETQ. This CDR3 comprises 16 residues. Trimming removed 7 bases from V and 1 base from J; junction bases left unmatched: 9.

Many counts were recorded for this clonotype. This chain connects TRBV12-3 or TRBV12-4 to TRBJ1-5; 7 bases align to TRBD1. Trimming removed 5 bases from V and 0 bases from J; junction bases left unmatched: 7. The CDR3 extends over 16 amino acids. The CDR3 DNA reads TGTGCCAGCAGTACCCAGGGGGGTTATAGCAATCAGCCCCAGCATTTT. This encodes CASSTQGGYSNQPQHF.

The chain links TRBV27 to TRBJ2-7, with D perhaps given as TRBD1 or TRBD2 (5 bases each). Germline loops: CDR1 MNHEY, CDR2 SMNVEV (reference sequence). The CDR3 totals 12 residues. The V gene lost 6 bases and the J gene lost 4 bases, with 10 bases spanning the gap. The CDR3 sequence: CASSPGLYEQYF. The CDR3, as DNA: TGTGCCAGCAGCCCGGGGCTGTACGAGCAGTACTTC.

This chain connects TRBV2 to TRBJ1-5; 7 nucleotides match TRBD1. The germline gives CDR1 SNHLY, CDR2 FYNNEI. This CDR3 is built from 14 residues. V was pared by 6 bases and J by 6 bases, with 8 bases of the junction left unmatched. CDR3 nucleotides: TGTGCCAGCAGGGCAGGGGGAGTATCTCAGCCCCAGCATTTT. It is translated as CASRAGGVSQPQHF.

The CDR3 loop reads CSAAGTSGGVSYEQYF. In DNA, the CDR3 is TGCAGTGCCGCTGGGACTAGCGGGGGGGTCTCCTACGAGCAGTACTTC. The chain recombines TRBV20-1 with TRBJ2-7; the match to TRBD2 covers 16 bases. After removal of 6 bases from V and 0 bases from J, the junction contained 5 bases not matched to a gene. CDR1 is DFQATT and CDR2 is SNEGSKA in the germline V gene (reference sequence). The CDR3 runs to 16 residues.

This clonotype was found many times. This chain connects TRBV5-1 to TRBJ1-5, with TRBD1 as a possible D gene (5 bases). The CDR3 contains 15 residues. V was clipped by 0 bases and J by 4 bases, with 11 bases between them. Germline assignment: CDR1 SGHRS and CDR2 YFSETQ. CDR3 residues: CASSLGRDGNQPQHF. DNA of the CDR3: TGCGCCAGCAGCTTGGGTAGGGACGGAAATCAGCCCCAGCATTTT.

A few counts support this clonotype. The chain carries TRBV6-1 and TRBJ2-2; TRBD2 might be the D (6 bases). The CDR3 has 16 residues. Germline V gives CDR1 MNHNS, CDR2 SASEGT. V was pared by 4 bases and J by 7 bases, with 19 bases between. The CDR3 reads CASSGAWAGLSGELFF. The CDR3 coding sequence is TGTGCCAGCAGTGGGGCCTGGGCGGGACTGAGCGGGGAGCTGTTTTTT.

The chain couples TRBV20-1 to TRBJ1-1; D is unresolved. V was shortened by 0 bases and J by 1 base, with 6 bases between the two germline ends. The CDR3 runs to 13 residues. CDR1 is DFQATT and CDR2 is SNEGSKA in the germline V gene (reference sequence). For the CDR3, the DNA is TGCAGTGCTAGAGACAGAACGAACACTGAAGCTTTCTTT. It encodes CSARDRTNTEAFF.

This chain joins TRBV5-1 and TRBJ1-3; D may be TRBD1 (6 bases). CDR3 length: 16 amino acids. Trimming left V 0 bases short and J 2 bases short, with 12 bases between. Germline CDR1 SGHRS, CDR2 YFSETQ. The CDR3 spells CASSLATQGTGNTIYF. The CDR3 nucleotides read TGCGCCAGCAGCTTGGCCACCCAGGGGACTGGAAACACCATATATTTT.

This clonotype was seen many times. The J gene is TRBJ2-2, the V gene TRBV29-1, with D possibly being TRBD1 or TRBD2 (5 bases each). CDR1 and CDR2 from the germline V gene are SQVTM and ANQGSEA. Trimming cost V 7 bases and J 0 bases, with 12 bases left between them. This CDR3 spans 14 amino acids. The CDR3 loop is CSAPGPSNTGELFF. The CDR3 nucleotides are TGCAGCGCGCCGGGACCCTCGAACACCGGGGAGCTGTTTTTT.

This chain links TRBV20-1 with TRBJ2-4; possibly TRBD1 or TRBD2 for D (6 bases each). The V end was cut by 0 bases, the J end by 5 bases, with 17 bases between. The CDR3 covers 16 residues. Germline V CDR1 and CDR2: DFQATT, SNEGSKA (reference sequence). The CDR3 region has the DNA TGCAGTGCTAGAGATTCGCGGAGGGGGGTGCAAAACATTCAGTACTTC. Translation gives CSARDSRRGVQNIQYF.

This clonotype was observed at least ten times. V usage is TRBV12-3 or TRBV12-4 and J usage is TRBJ2-2, with 8 bases lining up with TRBD1. This CDR3 spans 14 amino acids. V was clipped by 7 bases and J by 7 bases; unmatched bases: 8. For the CDR3, the DNA is TGTGCCAGCATCCGACAGGGGAAGGGCGGGGAGCTGTTTTTT. Protein sequence: CASIRQGKGGELFF.

The CDR3 DNA reads TGTGCCAGCAGCCAAGATTCCTTGACTAGCGGGAGGCTCCGGTACGAGCAGTACTTC. It specifies CASSQDSLTSGRLRYEQYF. This sequence joins TRBV3-1 and TRBJ2-7; 13 nucleotides line up with TRBD2. Unmatched junction bases numbered 12, after V lost 0 bases and J lost 4 bases. The CDR3 runs 19 residues. From germline, CDR1 is LGHDT and CDR2 YNNKEL (reference sequence).

The chain combines TRBV30 with TRBJ2-5; TRBD2 aligns across 9 bases. Trimming cost V 5 bases and J 1 base; bases outside gene matches: 5. The CDR3 contains 14 residues. The V gene's germline CDR1 is GTSNPN and CDR2 SVGIG (reference sequence). In nucleotides, the CDR3 is TGTGCCTGGGGGAGCGGGGGGTTCCAAGAGACCCAGTACTTC. Amino acids: CAWGSGGFQETQYF.

The chain employs TRBV19 and TRBJ1-2; D not resolved. The CDR3 covers 13 residues. Trimming took off 4 bases at V and 4 bases at J, with 10 bases between the two ends. Germline V CDR1 and CDR2: LNHDA, SQIVND (reference sequence). The chain's CDR3 is CASSNLGAYGYTF. In nucleotides, the CDR3 is TGTGCCAGTAGTAACCTCGGTGCCTATGGCTACACCTTC.

This sequence joins TRBV20-1 and TRBJ2-7; 9 bases line up with TRBD1. Germline V CDR1 and CDR2: DFQATT, SNEGSKA (reference sequence). This CDR3 has 13 amino acids. V shed 2 bases and J 5 bases; nucleotides not matched to a gene: 4. CDR3 loop: CSARRTGVHEQYF. CDR3 in DNA: TGCAGTGCTAGAAGGACAGGGGTCCACGAGCAGTACTTC.

Many counts were recorded for this clonotype. The chain carries TRBV11-2 and TRBJ1-1, with unresolved D. This CDR3 contains 13 residues. Germline CDR1 is SGHAT and CDR2 is FQNNGV. The V gene lost 2 bases and the J gene lost 1 base, with 5 bases spanning the gap. Here the CDR3 reads CASSLQPNTEAFF. The CDR3, as DNA: TGTGCCAGCAGCTTACAGCCGAACACTGAAGCTTTCTTT.

The chain joins TRBV20-1 to TRBJ1-2; D is ambiguous. Trimming removed 5 bases from V and 0 bases from J, with 1 base in between. There are 10 residues in the CDR3. Germline lookup yields CDR1 DFQATT and CDR2 SNEGSKA (reference sequence). The CDR3 nucleotides are TGCAGTGCTGCTAACTATGGCTACACCTTC. This translates into CSAANYGYTF.

This clonotype was picked up a small number of times. V usage is TRBV14 and J usage is TRBJ2-3, with a possible D match to TRBD2 (6 bases). V dropped 2 bases and J dropped 2 bases, with 8 bases sitting between them. This CDR3 is built from 14 residues. Germline values: CDR1 SGHDN, CDR2 FVKESK. CDR3 in DNA: TGTGCCAGCAGCCAACAGGACTACACAGATACGCAGTATTTT. Its protein is CASSQQDYTDTQYF.

This clonotype was picked up many times. This chain uses TRBV4-1 with TRBJ1-2; D gene uncertain. The V end lost 4 bases, the J end lost 6 bases, and 9 bases lay between the germline ends. The CDR3 consists of 12 residues. Germline V gene lookup returns CDR1 MGHRA and CDR2 YSYEKL. The CDR3 reads CASSPGPDGYTF. The CDR3 nucleotides read TGCGCCAGCAGCCCAGGACCTGATGGCTACACCTTC.